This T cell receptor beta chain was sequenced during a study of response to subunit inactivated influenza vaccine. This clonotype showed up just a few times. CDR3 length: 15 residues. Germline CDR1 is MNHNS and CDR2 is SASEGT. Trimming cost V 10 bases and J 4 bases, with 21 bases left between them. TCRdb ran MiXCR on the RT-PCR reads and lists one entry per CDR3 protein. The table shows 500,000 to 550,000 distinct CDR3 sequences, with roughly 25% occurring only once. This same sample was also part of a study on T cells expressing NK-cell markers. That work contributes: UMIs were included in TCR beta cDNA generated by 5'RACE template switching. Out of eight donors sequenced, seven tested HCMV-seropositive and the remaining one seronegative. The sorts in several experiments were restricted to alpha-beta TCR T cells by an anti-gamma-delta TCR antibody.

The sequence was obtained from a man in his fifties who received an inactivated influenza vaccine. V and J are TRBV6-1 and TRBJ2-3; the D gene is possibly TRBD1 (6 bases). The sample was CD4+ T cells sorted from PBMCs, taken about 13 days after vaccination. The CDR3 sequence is CATTGSRNRADTQYF. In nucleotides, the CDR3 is TGTGCCACCACAGGGAGTCGTAATCGCGCAGATACGCAGTATTTT.